There are many counts of the clone carrying this TCR beta chain. Its antigen remains unidentified. This entry belongs to a study of early T cells in non-severe SARS-CoV-2 infection. Whole-study context: Investigators sequenced bulk RNA drawn from unsorted whole blood, and chains remained unpaired.

Individual cDNA molecules carried attached unique molecular identifiers. In TCRdb, the 5' RACE reads were re-called with MiXCR into one record per CDR3 protein. The sample carries 27,000 or so distinct CDR3 sequences, 2.5% to 3.5% recorded once. Notes on the study in general: The study's VDJdb matching favored anti-spike CD8 responses and missed private and CD4 specificities.

This CDR3 spans 17 amino acids. Germline CDR1 and CDR2: DFQATT and SNEGSKA (reference sequence). Trimming left V 2 bases short and J 0 bases short, with 17 bases between. The sample taken for sequencing was whole blood. The chain joins TRBV20-1 to TRBJ1-3; D gene ambiguous. The source is an adult who was a healthcare worker with PCR-confirmed SARS-CoV-2 infection or an uninfected control (not recorded which). This chain's CDR3 is CSARYWSGTSSGNTIYF. DNA for the CDR3: TGCAGTGCTAGATACTGGTCAGGAACTTCCTCTGGAAACACCATATATTTT.